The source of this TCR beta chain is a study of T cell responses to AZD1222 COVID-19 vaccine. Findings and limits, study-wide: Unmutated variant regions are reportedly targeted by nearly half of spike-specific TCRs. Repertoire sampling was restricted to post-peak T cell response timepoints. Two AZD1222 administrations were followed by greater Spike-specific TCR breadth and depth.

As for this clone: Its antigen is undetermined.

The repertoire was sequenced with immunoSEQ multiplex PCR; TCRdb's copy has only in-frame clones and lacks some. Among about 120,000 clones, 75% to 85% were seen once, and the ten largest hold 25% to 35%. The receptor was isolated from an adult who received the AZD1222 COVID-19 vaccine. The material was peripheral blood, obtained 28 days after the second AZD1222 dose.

The CDR3 nucleotides read TGTGCCAGCAGTGATAACGGCGGGGTAGGGGGTAACTATGGCTACACCTTC. Its translation: CASSDNGGVGGNYGYTF. The genes are TRBV25-1 and TRBJ1-2; perhaps TRBD1 as D (6 bases). There are 17 residues in the CDR3. Germline CDR1 is MGHDK and CDR2 is SYGVNS. With 3 bases removed from V and 1 base from J, the gap between germline ends came to 18 bases.